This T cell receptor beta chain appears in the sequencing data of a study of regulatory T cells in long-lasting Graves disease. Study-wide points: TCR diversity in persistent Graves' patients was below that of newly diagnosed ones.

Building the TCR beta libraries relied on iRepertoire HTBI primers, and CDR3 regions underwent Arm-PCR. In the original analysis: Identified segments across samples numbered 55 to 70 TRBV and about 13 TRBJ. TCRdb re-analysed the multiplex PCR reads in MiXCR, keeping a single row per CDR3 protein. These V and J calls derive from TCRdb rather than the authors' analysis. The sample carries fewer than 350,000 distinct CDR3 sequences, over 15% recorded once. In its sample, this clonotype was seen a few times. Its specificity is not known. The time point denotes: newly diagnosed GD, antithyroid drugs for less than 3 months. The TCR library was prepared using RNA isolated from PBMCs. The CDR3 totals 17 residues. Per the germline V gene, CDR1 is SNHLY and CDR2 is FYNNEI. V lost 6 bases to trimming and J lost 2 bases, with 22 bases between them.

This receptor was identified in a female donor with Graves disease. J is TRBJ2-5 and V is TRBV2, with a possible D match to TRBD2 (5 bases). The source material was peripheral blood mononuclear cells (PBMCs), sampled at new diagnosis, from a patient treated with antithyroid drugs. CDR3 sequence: CASSEFLPTDFQETQYF. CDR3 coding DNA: TGTGCCAGCAGCGAGTTTCTTCCTACGGACTTTCAAGAGACCCAGTACTTC. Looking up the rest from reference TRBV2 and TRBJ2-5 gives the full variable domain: EPEVTQTPSHQVTQMGQEVILRCVPISNHLYFYWYRQILGQKVEFLVSFYNNEISEKSEIFDDQFSVERPDGSNFTLKIRSTKLEDSAMYFCASSEFLPTDFQETQYFGPGTRLLVL.